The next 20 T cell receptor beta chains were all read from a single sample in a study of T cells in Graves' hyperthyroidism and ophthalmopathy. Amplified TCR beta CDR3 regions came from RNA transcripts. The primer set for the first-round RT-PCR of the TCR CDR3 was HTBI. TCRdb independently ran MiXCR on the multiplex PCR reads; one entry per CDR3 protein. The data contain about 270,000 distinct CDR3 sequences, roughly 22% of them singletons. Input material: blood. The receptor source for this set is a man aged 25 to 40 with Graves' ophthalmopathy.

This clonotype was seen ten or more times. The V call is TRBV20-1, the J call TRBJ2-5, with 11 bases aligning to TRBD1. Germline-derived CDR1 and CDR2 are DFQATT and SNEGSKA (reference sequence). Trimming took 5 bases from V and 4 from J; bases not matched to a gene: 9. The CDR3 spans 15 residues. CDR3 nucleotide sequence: TGCAGTGCTTTGTCCCGGACAGGGGGCCCAGAGACCCAGTACTTC. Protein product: CSALSRTGGPETQYF.

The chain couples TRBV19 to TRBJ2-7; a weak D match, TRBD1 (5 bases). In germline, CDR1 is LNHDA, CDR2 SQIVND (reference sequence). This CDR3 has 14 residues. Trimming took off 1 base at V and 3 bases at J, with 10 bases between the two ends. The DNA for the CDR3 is TGTGCCAGTAGTATAGTCAGGGCCGTCTACGAGCAGTACTTC. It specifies CASSIVRAVYEQYF.

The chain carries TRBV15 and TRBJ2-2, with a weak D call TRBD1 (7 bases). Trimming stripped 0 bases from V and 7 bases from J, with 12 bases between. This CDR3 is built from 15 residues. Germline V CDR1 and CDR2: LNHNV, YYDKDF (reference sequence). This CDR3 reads CATSRDRGDFGELFF. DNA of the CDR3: TGTGCCACCAGCAGAGACAGGGGGGATTTCGGGGAGCTGTTTTTT. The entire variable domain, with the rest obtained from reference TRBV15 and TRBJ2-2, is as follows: DAMVIQNPRYQVTQFGKPVTLSCSQTLNHNVMYWYQQKSSQAPKLLFHYYDKDFNNEADTPDNFQSRRPNTSFCFLDIRSPGLGDTAMYLCATSRDRGDFGELFFGEGSRLTVL.

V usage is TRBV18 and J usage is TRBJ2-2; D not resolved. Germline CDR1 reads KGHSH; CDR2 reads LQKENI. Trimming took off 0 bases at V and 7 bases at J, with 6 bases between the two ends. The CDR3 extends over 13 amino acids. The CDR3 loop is CASSPPRLGELFF. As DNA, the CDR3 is TGTGCCAGCTCACCACCTCGCCTCGGGGAGCTGTTTTTT.

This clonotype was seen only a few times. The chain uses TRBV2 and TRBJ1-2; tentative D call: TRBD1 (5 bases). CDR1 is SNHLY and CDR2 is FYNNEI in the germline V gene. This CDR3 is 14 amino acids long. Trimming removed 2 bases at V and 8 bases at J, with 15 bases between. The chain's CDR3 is CASSEQGSSPGYTF. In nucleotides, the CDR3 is TGTGCCAGCAGTGAACAGGGCTCCTCCCCCGGCTACACCTTC. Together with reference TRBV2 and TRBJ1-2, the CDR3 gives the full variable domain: EPEVTQTPSHQVTQMGQEVILRCVPISNHLYFYWYRQILGQKVEFLVSFYNNEISEKSEIFDDQFSVERPDGSNFTLKIRSTKLEDSAMYFCASSEQGSSPGYTFGSGTRLTVV.

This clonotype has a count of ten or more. CDR3 sequence: CASSLGVRSNQPQHF. CDR3 DNA sequence: TGTGCCAGCAGCTTAGGGGTAAGGAGCAATCAGCCCCAGCATTTT. This sequence joins TRBV11-2 and TRBJ1-5, with D uncertain. Trimming cost V 1 base and J 1 base, with 8 bases left between them. This CDR3 is built from 15 residues. Germline V gene lookup returns CDR1 SGHAT and CDR2 FQNNGV.

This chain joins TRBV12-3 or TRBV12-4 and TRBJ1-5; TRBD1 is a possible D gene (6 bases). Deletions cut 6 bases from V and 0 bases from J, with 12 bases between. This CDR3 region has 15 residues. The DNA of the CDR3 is TGTGCCAGCAGGAATCAGGGGTATAGCAATCAGCCCCAGCATTTT. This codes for CASRNQGYSNQPQHF.

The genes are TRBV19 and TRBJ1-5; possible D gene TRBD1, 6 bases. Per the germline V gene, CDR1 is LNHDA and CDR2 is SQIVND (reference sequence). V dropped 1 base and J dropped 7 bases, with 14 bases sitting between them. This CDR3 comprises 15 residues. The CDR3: CASSIGAGGYQPQHF. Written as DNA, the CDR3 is TGTGCCAGTAGTATAGGCGCGGGGGGCTACCAGCCCCAGCATTTT.

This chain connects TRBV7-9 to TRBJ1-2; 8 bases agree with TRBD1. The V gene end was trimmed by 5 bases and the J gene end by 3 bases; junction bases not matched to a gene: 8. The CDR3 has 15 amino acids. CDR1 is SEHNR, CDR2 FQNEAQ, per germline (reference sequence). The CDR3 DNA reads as TGTGCCAGCAGCGGACCGCAGGGGGCTGACTATGGCTACACCTTC. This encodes CASSGPQGADYGYTF.

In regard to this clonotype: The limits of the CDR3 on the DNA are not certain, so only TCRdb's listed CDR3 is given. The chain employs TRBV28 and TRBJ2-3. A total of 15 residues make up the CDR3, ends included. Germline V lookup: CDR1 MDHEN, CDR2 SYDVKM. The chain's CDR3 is CASSSSELNTDTQYF.

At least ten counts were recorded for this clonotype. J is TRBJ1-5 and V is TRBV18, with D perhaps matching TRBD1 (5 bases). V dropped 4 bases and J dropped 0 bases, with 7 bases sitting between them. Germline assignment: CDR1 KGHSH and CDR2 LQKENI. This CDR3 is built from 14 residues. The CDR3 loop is CASSRGDSNQPQHF. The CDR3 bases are TGTGCCAGCTCACGAGGGGATAGCAATCAGCCCCAGCATTTT.

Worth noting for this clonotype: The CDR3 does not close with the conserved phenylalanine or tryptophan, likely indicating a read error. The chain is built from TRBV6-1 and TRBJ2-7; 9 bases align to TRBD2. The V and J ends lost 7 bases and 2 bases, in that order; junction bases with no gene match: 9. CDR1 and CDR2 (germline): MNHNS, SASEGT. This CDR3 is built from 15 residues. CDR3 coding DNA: TGTGCCAGCACCGAACCGGGCGGGAGGGCCTACGAGCAGTACCTC. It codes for CASTEPGGRAYEQYL.

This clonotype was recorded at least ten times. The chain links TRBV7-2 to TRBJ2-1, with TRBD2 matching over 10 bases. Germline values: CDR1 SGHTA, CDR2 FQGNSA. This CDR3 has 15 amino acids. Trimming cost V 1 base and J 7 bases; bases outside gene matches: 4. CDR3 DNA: TGTGCCAGCAGCTTAGAGGCTAGCGGGAGTAATGAGCAGTTCTTC. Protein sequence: CASSLEASGSNEQFF.

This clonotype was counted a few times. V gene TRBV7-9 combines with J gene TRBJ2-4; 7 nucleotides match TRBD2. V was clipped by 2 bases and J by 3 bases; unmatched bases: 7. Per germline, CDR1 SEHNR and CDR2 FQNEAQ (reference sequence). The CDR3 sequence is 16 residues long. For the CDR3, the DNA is TGTGCCAGCAGCTTAACGGATAGCGGGTACAAAAACATTCAGTACTTC. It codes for CASSLTDSGYKNIQYF.

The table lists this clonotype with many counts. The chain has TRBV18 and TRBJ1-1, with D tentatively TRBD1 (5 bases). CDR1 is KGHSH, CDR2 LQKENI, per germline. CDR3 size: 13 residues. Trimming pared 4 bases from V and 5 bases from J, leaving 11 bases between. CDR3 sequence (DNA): TGTGCCAGCTCACGGGGCGGGCGGACTGAAGCTTTCTTT. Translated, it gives CASSRGGRTEAFF.

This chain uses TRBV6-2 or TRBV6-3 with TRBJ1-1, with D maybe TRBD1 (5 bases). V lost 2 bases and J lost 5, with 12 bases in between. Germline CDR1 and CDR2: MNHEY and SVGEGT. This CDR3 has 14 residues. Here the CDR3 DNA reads TGTGCCAGCAGTTACAATCCGGAGGGGACTGAAGCTTTCTTT. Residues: CASSYNPEGTEAFF.

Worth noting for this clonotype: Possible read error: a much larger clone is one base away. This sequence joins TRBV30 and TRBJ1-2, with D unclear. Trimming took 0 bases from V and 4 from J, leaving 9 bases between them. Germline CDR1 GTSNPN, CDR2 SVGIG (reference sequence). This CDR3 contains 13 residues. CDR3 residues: CAWSVTSTYGYTF. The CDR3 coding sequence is TGTGCCTGGAGTGTGACATCGACCTATGGCTACACCTTC.

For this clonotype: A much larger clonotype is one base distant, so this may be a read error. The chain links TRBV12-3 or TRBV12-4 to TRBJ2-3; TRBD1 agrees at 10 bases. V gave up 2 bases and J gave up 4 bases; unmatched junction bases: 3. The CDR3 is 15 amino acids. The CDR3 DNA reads TGTGCCAGCAGTTTACCCGGGACAGGGGCAGATACGCAGTATTTT. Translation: CASSLPGTGADTQYF.

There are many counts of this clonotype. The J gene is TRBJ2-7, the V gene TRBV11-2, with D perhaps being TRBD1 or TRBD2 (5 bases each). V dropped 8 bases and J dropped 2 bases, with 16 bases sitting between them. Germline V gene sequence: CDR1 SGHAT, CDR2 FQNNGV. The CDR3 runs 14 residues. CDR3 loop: CASRGTVSAYEQYF. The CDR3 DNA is TGTGCCAGCCGAGGGACCGTTAGTGCCTACGAGCAGTACTTC.

DNA of the CDR3: TGTGCCAGCAGCCCCCGACTCGGGAACACTGAAGCTTTCTTT. Translated: CASSPRLGNTEAFF. This sequence joins TRBV7-8 and TRBJ1-1; D not resolved. Between the trimmed V and J ends, which lost 5 bases and 1 base, there was a span of 11 bases. Germline V gene lookup returns CDR1 SGHVS and CDR2 FQNEAQ. The CDR3 totals 14 residues.